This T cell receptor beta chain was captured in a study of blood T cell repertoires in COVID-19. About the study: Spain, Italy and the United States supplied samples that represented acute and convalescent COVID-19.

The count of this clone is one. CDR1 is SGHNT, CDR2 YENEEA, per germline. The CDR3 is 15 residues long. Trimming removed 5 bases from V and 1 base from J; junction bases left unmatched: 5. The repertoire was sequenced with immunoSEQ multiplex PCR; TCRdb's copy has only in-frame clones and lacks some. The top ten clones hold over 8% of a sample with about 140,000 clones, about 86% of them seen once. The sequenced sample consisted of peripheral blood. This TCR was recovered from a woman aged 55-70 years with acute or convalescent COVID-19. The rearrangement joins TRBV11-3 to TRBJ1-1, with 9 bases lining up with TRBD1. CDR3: CASSGWTGANTEAFF. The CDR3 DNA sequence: TGTGCCAGCAGCGGTTGGACAGGGGCGAACACTGAAGCTTTCTTT.